The entry that follows covers one TCR beta chain sequence. TCRdb's copy holds only in-frame clones and misses some; the assay was immunoSEQ multiplex PCR. The repertoire includes some 100,000 clones, more than 75% of them detected once, and about 7% sits in the top ten. The data originate from a study of blood T cell repertoires in COVID-19. The receptor was isolated from a man aged 50 to 60 with active or convalescent COVID-19. The sample taken for sequencing was peripheral blood.

CDR3 bases: TGTGCCAGCAGTGACTTCCCCGCGGTCTTCTTT. Residues: CASSDFPAVFF. The gene calls are TRBV25-1 and TRBJ1-1; D is undetermined. CDR1 is MGHDK and CDR2 is SYGVNS in the germline V gene. The CDR3 has 11 amino acids. V was clipped by 3 bases and J by 14 bases, with 13 bases between them.